These 12 T cell receptor beta chains originate from one sample sequenced in a study of T cell responses to AZD1222 COVID-19 vaccine. The assay was immunoSEQ multiplex PCR, and TCRdb's table has in-frame clones only and misses some. This table holds tens of thousands of clones, around nine tenths found once. The sample consisted of peripheral blood, taken on day 0 of AZD1222 vaccination. The receptors were sampled from an adult in good health.

This clone was seen a handful of times. The genes are TRBV12-3 or TRBV12-4 and TRBJ1-1, with 8 bases that match TRBD1. This CDR3 has 13 residues. Trimming at V came to 5 bases and at J to 5 bases, leaving 4 bases not matched to a gene. CDR3 bases: TGTGCCAGCAGTCAGGGGGCGAGGACTGAAGCTTTCTTT. Protein sequence: CASSQGARTEAFF.

This clone appeared a single time. V and J are TRBV5-5 and TRBJ2-1; the D gene is possibly TRBD1 (7 bases). The V gene lost 2 bases and the J gene lost 5 bases, with 20 bases spanning the gap. The CDR3 has 17 residues. Germline V gene lookup returns CDR1 SGHKS and CDR2 YYEKEE (reference sequence). The CDR3 region has the DNA TGTGCCAGCAGCTTCCAGGGGGGAAGGCACCAACACAATGAGCAGTTCTTC. This encodes CASSFQGGRHQHNEQFF.

This clone was counted a few times. One end of the junction fails to match germline, which may point to a read error. This chain links TRBV7-7 with TRBJ2-7; 9 bases agree with TRBD2. Germline CDR1 reads SSHAT; CDR2 reads FNYEAQ (reference sequence). The CDR3 runs to 13 residues. The DNA for the CDR3 is TGTGCTAGCAGCCCCGCGGGGGGGTACGAGCAGTACTTC. Translating gives CASSPAGGYEQYF.

This clone was recorded only once. V usage is TRBV19 and J usage is TRBJ2-2, with 11 bases fitting TRBD2. Looked up from germline, CDR1 is LNHDA and CDR2 is SQIVND (reference sequence). The V gene end was trimmed by 4 bases and the J gene end by 6 bases; junction bases not matched to a gene: 7. CDR3 size: 16 residues. The CDR3 coding sequence is TGTGCCAGTAGTACGTTAGCGGGGGGGCCCCCCGGGGAGCTGTTTTTT. This codes for CASSTLAGGPPGELFF.

This chain joins TRBV7-9 and TRBJ2-7, with 9 bases matching TRBD1. Germline CDR1 reads SEHNR; CDR2 reads FQNEAQ (reference sequence). CDR3 length equals 14 residues. V lost 6 bases, J lost 2 bases, and 5 bases stayed unmatched. The CDR3 loop reads CASRAGTGTYEQYF. CDR3 bases: TGTGCCAGCAGGGCCGGGACAGGGACCTACGAGCAGTACTTC.

The V gene is TRBV9, the J gene TRBJ1-5; D is perhaps TRBD1 (5 bases). Germline V gene data show CDR1 as SGDLS and CDR2 as YYNGEE. The CDR3 runs 14 residues. The ends were cut back, 3 bases at V and 7 bases at J, with 14 bases in the middle. The CDR3 here is CASSEQGGGQPQHF. CDR3 bases: TGTGCCAGCAGCGAGCAGGGTGGGGGGCAGCCCCAGCATTTT.

The chain employs TRBV27 and TRBJ2-2; no clear D gene. The CDR3 is 14 residues long. The germline V gene has CDR1 MNHEY and CDR2 SMNVEV (reference sequence). V was pared by 4 bases and J by 2 bases, with 8 bases between. As DNA, the CDR3 is TGTGCCAGCAGTTCGTATTACAACACCGGGGAGCTGTTTTTT. Protein product: CASSSYYNTGELFF.

The chain uses TRBV4-1 and TRBJ1-4, with no clear D. CDR1 MGHRA and CDR2 YSYEKL come from the germline V gene. This CDR3 comprises 14 residues. V was cut by 2 bases and J by 4 bases, with 8 bases left in between. The CDR3 DNA reads as TGCGCCAGCAGCCAACGCCCGGATAATGAAAAACTGTTTTTT. Translating gives CASSQRPDNEKLFF.

The chain uses TRBV6-5 and TRBJ1-4; tentatively, D is TRBD1 (6 bases). Per the germline V gene, CDR1 is MNHEY and CDR2 is SVGAGI. Trimming took off 6 bases at V and 8 bases at J, with 16 bases between the two ends. This CDR3 has 14 amino acids. The CDR3 DNA is TGTGCCAGCAGCCTCCAGCTCCAGGGGGAAAAACTGTTTTTT. Protein sequence: CASSLQLQGEKLFF.

J is TRBJ1-1 and V is TRBV12-3 or TRBV12-4; no reliable D call. Trimming took off 5 bases at V and 7 bases at J, with 11 bases between the two ends. The CDR3 loop spans 12 amino acids. CDR3 in DNA: TGTGCCAGCAGTCTCCTCGGCGATGAAGCTTTCTTT. Translating it yields CASSLLGDEAFF.

This chain connects TRBV14 to TRBJ2-1; 7 bases agree with TRBD1. Germline CDR1 and CDR2: SGHDN and FVKESK. V lost 5 bases, J lost 6 bases, and 4 bases stayed unmatched. The CDR3 covers 13 residues. In nucleotides, the CDR3 is TGTGCCAGCAGCTTTTACAGGGGCAATGAGCAGTTCTTC. It translates to CASSFYRGNEQFF.

The chain uses TRBV5-1 and TRBJ2-2; D possibly uses TRBD1 or TRBD2 (5 bases each). V was pared by 7 bases and J by 0 bases, with 13 bases between. Germline CDR1 reads SGHRS; CDR2 reads YFSETQ. This CDR3 region has 15 residues. The CDR3 spells CASCAGTPNTGELFF. The CDR3 DNA reads as TGCGCCAGCTGCGCCGGGACCCCGAACACCGGGGAGCTGTTTTTT. The full variable domain, rest sourced from reference TRBV5-1 and TRBJ2-2, is KAGVTQTPRYLIKTRGQQVTLSCSPISGHRSVSWYQQTPGQGLQFLFEYFSETQRNKGNFPGRFSGRQFSNSRSEMNVSTLELGDSALYLCASCAGTPNTGELFFGEGSRLTVL.